This TCR beta chain originates from a study of healthy donors' naive CD4 and CD8 T cells. Study results and caveats: CDR3 charge plus V and J genes appeared to account for roughly 13% of CD4/CD8 variance. Positive CDR3 charge linked to CD4+ cells, negative to CD8+ cells. Alpha and beta chains were sequenced in bulk without pairing.

Each TCR library used roughly 510 ng of total RNA and a linear amplification protocol. Authors' analysis steps: Over 75,000 TCR alpha transcripts were sequenced from 4 to 6 healthy donors. TCRdb independently ran MiXCR on the reads; one entry per CDR3 protein. TCRdb's processing, not the authors' own work, is the source of the V and J calls. The sample has some 190,000 distinct CDR3 sequences, 65% to 80% seen once. The germline gives CDR1 SQVTM, CDR2 ANQGSEA. V lost 1 base to trimming and J lost 4 bases; unmatched junction nucleotides: 8. The CDR3 runs to 15 residues. A note on this clonotype: Its antigen is as yet unknown.

The specimen sequenced was naive CD4+ and CD8+ T cells sorted from blood, pooled from several donors. V usage is TRBV29-1 and J usage is TRBJ2-7; the match to TRBD1 covers 9 bases. The clonotype was recovered from a pool of human donors in good health; the sample pools cells from several healthy donors. The CDR3 sequence: CSVEGPGQGEYEQYF. As DNA, the CDR3 is TGCAGCGTTGAAGGCCCGGGACAGGGAGAATACGAGCAGTACTTC.